The 10 T cell receptor beta chains presented below share a single source sample, sequenced in a study of blood T cells in healthy people across ages. Alongside a J-beta primer mix, a sample-barcoded 5' primer served in a second PCR lasting about 6 to 11 cycles. TCRdb independently ran MiXCR on the 5' RACE reads; one entry per CDR3 protein. Among hundreds of thousands of distinct CDR3 sequences listed, 20% to 30% were seen once. These data also featured in a second study, about T cells of mothers and their children.

Input material: blood. All receptors derive from a boy between 10 and 17 years old in good health.

The chain has TRBV30 and TRBJ2-2; D is possibly TRBD2 (6 bases). This CDR3 spans 13 amino acids. Per germline, CDR1 GTSNPN and CDR2 SVGIG (reference sequence). V gave up 2 bases and J gave up 7 bases, with 11 bases separating them. CDR3 protein: CAWSRRAHGELFF. CDR3 in DNA: TGTGCCTGGAGTCGGAGGGCCCACGGGGAGCTGTTTTTT.

The chain couples TRBV18 to TRBJ1-5, with unresolved D. Trimming removed 2 bases at V and 3 bases at J, with 11 bases between. Germline CDR1 KGHSH, CDR2 LQKENI. This CDR3 comprises 15 residues. The CDR3 DNA reads TGTGCCAGCTCACCAGGGAAAGGGATCAATCAGCCCCAGCATTTT. Its translation is CASSPGKGINQPQHF. The full variable domain, rest sourced from reference TRBV18 and TRBJ1-5, is NAGVMQNPRHLVRRRGQEARLRCSPMKGHSHVYWYRQLPEEGLKFMVYLQKENIIDESGMPKERFSAEFPKEGPSILRIQQVVRGDSAAYFCASSPGKGINQPQHFGDGTRLSIL.

The table lists this clonotype with a few counts. The chain has TRBV28 and TRBJ2-1; D is undetermined. The CDR3 sequence is 11 residues long. The germline V gene encodes CDR1 MDHEN and CDR2 SYDVKM. Trimming stripped 10 bases from V and 6 bases from J, with 10 bases between. This chain's CDR3 is CATQAINEQFF. In nucleotides, the CDR3 is TGTGCCACCCAGGCCATCAATGAGCAGTTCTTC.

Only a few counts were recorded for this clonotype. The V and J genes are TRBV28 and TRBJ1-4; 9 nucleotides line up with TRBD1. J gave up 7 bases and V 6 bases, and 12 bases lay outside the gene matches. CDR1 MDHEN and CDR2 SYDVKM come from the germline V gene. This CDR3 region has 16 residues. The CDR3 loop reads CASSRQQGAGGEKLFF. The CDR3 region has the DNA TGTGCCAGCAGCCGACAACAGGGGGCTGGCGGTGAAAAACTGTTTTTT.

V and J are TRBV29-1 and TRBJ2-3; 10 positions match TRBD2. This CDR3 has 15 amino acids. The germline V gene encodes CDR1 SQVTM and CDR2 ANQGSEA. The CDR3 DNA reads as TGCAGTGTTCCCAGCGGGGGGGCGAGCACAGATACGCAGTATTTT. Amino acid sequence: CSVPSGGASTDTQYF.

The chain combines TRBV6-6 with TRBJ2-5, with D tentatively TRBD1 (6 bases). V lost 6 bases to trimming and J lost 1 base, with 12 bases between them. CDR1 is MNHNY and CDR2 is SVGAGI in the germline V gene (reference sequence). This CDR3 is 14 amino acids long. In nucleotides, the CDR3 is TGTGCCAGCAGGATCAGGGGTTCCCAAGAGACCCAGTACTTC. Its protein is CASRIRGSQETQYF.

This clonotype came up a few times. This chain connects TRBV7-3 to TRBJ2-1; TRBD2 matches at 9 bases. The V gene end was trimmed by 2 bases and the J gene end by 3 bases; junction bases not matched to a gene: 2. The length of the CDR3 is 15 residues. Per germline, CDR1 SGHTA and CDR2 FQGTGA. The CDR3 bases are TGTGCCAGCAGCTTATGGACTAGCGTCTACAATGAGCAGTTCTTC. Its translation: CASSLWTSVYNEQFF.

The chain carries TRBV4-1 and TRBJ2-7; 7 bases line up with TRBD2. Germline V gene lookup returns CDR1 MGHRA and CDR2 YSYEKL. The CDR3 contains 16 residues. Trimming took 1 base from V and 1 from J; bases not matched to a gene: 7. The CDR3 sequence is CASSQAPGEGSYEQYF. The DNA for the CDR3 is TGCGCCAGCAGCCAAGCCCCCGGGGAGGGTTCCTACGAGCAGTACTTC.

This clonotype was recorded many times. This chain uses TRBV12-3 or TRBV12-4 with TRBJ2-7; perhaps TRBD1 as D (5 bases). The length of the CDR3 is 13 residues. V was clipped by 3 bases and J by 3 bases, with 9 bases between them. CDR3 in DNA: TGTGCCAGCAGTTTCCGCAGGGTCTACGAGCAGTACTTC. This encodes CASSFRRVYEQYF.

The chain carries TRBV28 and TRBJ2-2, with 8 bases identical to TRBD1. After removal of 6 bases from V and 8 bases from J, the junction contained 8 bases not matched to a gene. Germline V gene data show CDR1 as MDHEN and CDR2 as SYDVKM. This CDR3 contains 14 residues. CDR3 sequence (DNA): TGTGCCAGCAGCTGGACAGGGAGCTCTGGGGAGCTGTTTTTT. Its translation is CASSWTGSSGELFF.